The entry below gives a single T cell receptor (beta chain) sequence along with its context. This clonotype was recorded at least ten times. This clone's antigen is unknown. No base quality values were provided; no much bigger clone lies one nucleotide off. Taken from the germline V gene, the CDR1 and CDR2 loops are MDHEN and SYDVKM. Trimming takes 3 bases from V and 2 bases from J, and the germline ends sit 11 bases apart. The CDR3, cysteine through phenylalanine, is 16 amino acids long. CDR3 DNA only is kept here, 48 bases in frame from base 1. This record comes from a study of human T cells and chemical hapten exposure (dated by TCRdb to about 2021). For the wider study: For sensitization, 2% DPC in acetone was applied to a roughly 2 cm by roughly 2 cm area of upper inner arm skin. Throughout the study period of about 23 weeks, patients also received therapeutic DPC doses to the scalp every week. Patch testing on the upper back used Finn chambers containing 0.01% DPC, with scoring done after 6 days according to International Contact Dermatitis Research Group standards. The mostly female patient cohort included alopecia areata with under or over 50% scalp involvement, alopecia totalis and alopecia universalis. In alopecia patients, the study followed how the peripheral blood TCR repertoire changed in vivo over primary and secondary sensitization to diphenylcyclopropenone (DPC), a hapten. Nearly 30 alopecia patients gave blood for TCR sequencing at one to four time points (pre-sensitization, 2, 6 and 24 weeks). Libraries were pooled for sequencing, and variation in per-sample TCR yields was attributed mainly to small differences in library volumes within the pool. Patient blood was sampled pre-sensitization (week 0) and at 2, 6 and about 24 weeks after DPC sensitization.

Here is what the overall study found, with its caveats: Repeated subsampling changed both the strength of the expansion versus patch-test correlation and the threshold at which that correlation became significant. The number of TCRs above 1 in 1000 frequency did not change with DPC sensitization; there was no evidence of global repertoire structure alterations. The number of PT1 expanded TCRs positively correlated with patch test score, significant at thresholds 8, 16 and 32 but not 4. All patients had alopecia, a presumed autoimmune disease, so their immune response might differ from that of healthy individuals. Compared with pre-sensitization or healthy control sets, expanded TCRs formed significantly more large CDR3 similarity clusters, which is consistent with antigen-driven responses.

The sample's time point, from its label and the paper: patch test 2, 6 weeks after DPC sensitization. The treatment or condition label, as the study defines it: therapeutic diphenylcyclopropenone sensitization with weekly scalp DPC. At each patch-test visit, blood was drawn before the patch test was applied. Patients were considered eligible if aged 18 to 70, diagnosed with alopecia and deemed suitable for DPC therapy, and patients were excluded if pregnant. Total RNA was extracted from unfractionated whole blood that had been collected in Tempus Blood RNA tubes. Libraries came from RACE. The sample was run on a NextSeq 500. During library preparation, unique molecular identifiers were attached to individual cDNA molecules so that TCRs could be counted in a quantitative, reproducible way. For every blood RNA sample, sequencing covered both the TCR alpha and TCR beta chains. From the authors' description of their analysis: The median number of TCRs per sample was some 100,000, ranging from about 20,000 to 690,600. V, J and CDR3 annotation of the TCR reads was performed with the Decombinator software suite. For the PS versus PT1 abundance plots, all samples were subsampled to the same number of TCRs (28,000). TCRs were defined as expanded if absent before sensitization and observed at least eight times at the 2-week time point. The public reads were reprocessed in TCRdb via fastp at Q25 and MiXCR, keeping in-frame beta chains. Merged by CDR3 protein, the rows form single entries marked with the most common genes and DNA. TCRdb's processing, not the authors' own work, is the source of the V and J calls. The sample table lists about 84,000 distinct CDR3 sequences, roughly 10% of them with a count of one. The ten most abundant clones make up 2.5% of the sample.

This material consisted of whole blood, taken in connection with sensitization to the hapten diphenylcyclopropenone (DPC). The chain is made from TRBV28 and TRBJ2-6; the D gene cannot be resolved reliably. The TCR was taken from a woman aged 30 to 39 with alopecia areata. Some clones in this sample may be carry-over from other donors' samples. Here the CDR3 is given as CASSLSTWAGANVLTF. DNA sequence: TGTGCCAGCAGTTTGTCCACGTGGGCTGGGGCCAACGTCCTGACTTTC.